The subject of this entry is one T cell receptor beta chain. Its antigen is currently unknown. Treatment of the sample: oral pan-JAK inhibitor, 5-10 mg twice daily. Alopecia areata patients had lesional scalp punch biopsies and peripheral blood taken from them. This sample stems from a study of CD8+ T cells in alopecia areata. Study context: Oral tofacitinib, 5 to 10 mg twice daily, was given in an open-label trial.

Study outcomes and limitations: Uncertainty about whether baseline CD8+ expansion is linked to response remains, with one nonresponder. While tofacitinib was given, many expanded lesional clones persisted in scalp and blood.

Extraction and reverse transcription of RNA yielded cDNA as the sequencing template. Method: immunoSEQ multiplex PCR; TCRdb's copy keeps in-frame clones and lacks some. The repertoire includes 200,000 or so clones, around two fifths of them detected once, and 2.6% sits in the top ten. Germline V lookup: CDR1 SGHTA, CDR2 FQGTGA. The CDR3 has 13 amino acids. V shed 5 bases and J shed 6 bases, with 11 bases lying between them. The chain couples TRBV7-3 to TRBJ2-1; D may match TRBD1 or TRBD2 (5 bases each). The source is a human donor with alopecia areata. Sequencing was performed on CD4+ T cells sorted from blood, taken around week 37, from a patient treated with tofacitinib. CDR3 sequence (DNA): TGTGCCAGCAGCCCTTCGGGGCGCAATGAGCAGTTCTTC. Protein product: CASSPSGRNEQFF.